Following are 25 T cell receptor beta chains from one sample sequenced in a study of coeliac disease. Clones were read by immunoSEQ multiplex PCR, and TCRdb kept only the in-frame ones, dropping some. Of some 6,100 clones in the sample, 62% are singletons; the top ten hold 15% to 20%. Source material: lymphocytes from the gut lamina propria. The source of these receptors is a man aged 55 to 70 with celiac disease on a gluten-free diet.

In its sample, this clone was seen a few times. The V call is TRBV19, the J call TRBJ1-5; 10 bases align to TRBD1. The CDR3 sequence is 15 residues long. Germline V gene data show CDR1 as LNHDA and CDR2 as SQIVND (reference sequence). After removal of 3 bases from V and 6 bases from J, the junction contained 5 bases not matched to a gene. The DNA for the CDR3 is TGTGCCAGTAGTATCTCCGGGACAGGGGTTCAGCCCCAGCATTTT. Translating gives CASSISGTGVQPQHF.

The chain has TRBV5-4 and TRBJ1-1; perhaps TRBD1 as D (5 bases). CDR1 and CDR2 (germline): SGHNT, YYREEE (reference sequence). With 4 bases removed from V and 4 bases from J, the gap between germline ends came to 17 bases. CDR3 size: 15 residues. Here the CDR3 reads CASSDPKGGATEAFF. Here the CDR3 DNA reads TGTGCCAGCAGCGACCCGAAGGGTGGGGCCACTGAAGCTTTCTTT.

The genes are TRBV7-2 and TRBJ2-1; 7 bases align to TRBD2. Germline loops: CDR1 SGHTA, CDR2 FQGNSA. V dropped 5 bases and J dropped 9; count of bases not matched to a gene: 10. The CDR3 contains 14 residues. CDR3 sequence reads: CASSPTWGGSEQFF. DNA of the CDR3: TGTGCCAGCAGCCCGACCTGGGGGGGGAGTGAGCAGTTCTTC.

The V and J genes are TRBV28 and TRBJ1-2; D may be TRBD1 (5 bases). The V end was cut by 5 bases, the J end by 0 bases, with 13 bases between. This CDR3 spans 15 amino acids. CDR1 and CDR2 from the germline V gene are MDHEN and SYDVKM. The CDR3 DNA sequence: TGTGCCAGCAGTCCCCCCCGGGGGGCTAACTATGGCTACACCTTC. It yields the protein CASSPPRGANYGYTF.

This CDR3 reads CASSLEGKGYNEQFF. As DNA, the CDR3 is TGTGCCAGCAGCTTGGAGGGGAAGGGGTACAATGAGCAGTTCTTC. The chain is built from TRBV7-8 and TRBJ2-1, with a tentative D call TRBD2 (6 bases). Trimming took off 3 bases at V and 4 bases at J, with 13 bases between the two ends. This CDR3 contains 15 residues. Germline assignment: CDR1 SGHVS and CDR2 FQNEAQ.

The rearrangement joins TRBV11-1 to TRBJ2-5; 8 bases align to TRBD2. The CDR3 has 14 residues. Germline trimming cut 7 bases from V and 6 bases from J; bases unmatched to any gene: 10. Germline V gene lookup returns CDR1 SGHAT and CDR2 FQDESV (reference sequence). CDR3 nucleotide sequence: TGTGCCAGCACCTCGAACGCGGGGGGTCAGACCCAGTACTTC. Translated: CASTSNAGGQTQYF.

V is TRBV6-1 and J is TRBJ1-1; D might be TRBD1 (5 bases). V lost 7 bases to trimming and J lost 5 bases, with 11 bases between them. The CDR3 spans 12 residues. Looked up from germline, CDR1 is MNHNS and CDR2 is SASEGT. DNA of the CDR3: TGTGCCAGCACCCTTGGGGGGACTGAAGCTTTCTTT. This codes for CASTLGGTEAFF.

Only a few counts were recorded for this clone. The rearrangement joins TRBV20-1 to TRBJ1-1; no definite D call. Germline V gene data show CDR1 as DFQATT and CDR2 as SNEGSKA (reference sequence). V was clipped by 6 bases and J by 6 bases, with 8 bases between them. CDR3 length: 10 amino acids. Here the CDR3 reads CSAALSEAFF. The CDR3 DNA follows: TGCAGTGCAGCCCTCTCTGAAGCTTTCTTT.

The chain couples TRBV18 to TRBJ1-5; 9 nucleotides align to TRBD1. The CDR3 contains 15 residues. Germline CDR1 is KGHSH and CDR2 is LQKENI. Trimming removed 3 bases from V and 6 bases from J; junction bases left unmatched: 6. CDR3 region: CASSPGVQGAQPQHF. The CDR3 DNA reads TGTGCCAGCTCACCGGGGGTACAGGGGGCTCAGCCCCAGCATTTT.

In its sample, this clone was seen a few times. This chain links TRBV6-1 with TRBJ1-1; D not resolved. The CDR3 is 15 residues long. CDR1 is MNHNS, CDR2 SASEGT, per germline. The germline V and J ends were trimmed by 4 bases and 0 bases, with 12 bases remaining between them. For the CDR3, the DNA is TGTGCCAGCAGTGTATATTGGTCTATGAACACTGAAGCTTTCTTT. This gives the protein CASSVYWSMNTEAFF.

V is TRBV29-1 and J is TRBJ1-1; 7 nucleotides line up with TRBD1. CDR1 and CDR2 (germline): SQVTM, ANQGSEA. J was trimmed by 6 bases and V by 6 bases; bases with no gene match: 4. This CDR3 comprises 11 residues. CDR3 amino acids: CSVVTGAEAFF. CDR3 coding DNA: TGCAGCGTCGTTACAGGGGCTGAAGCTTTCTTT. Drawing the rest from reference TRBV29-1 and TRBJ1-1, the complete variable domain is SAVISQKPSRDICQRGTSLTIQCQVDSQVTMMFWYRQQPGQSLTLIATANQGSEATYESGFVIDKFPISRPNLTFSTLTVSNMSPEDSSIYLCSVVTGAEAFFGQGTRLTVV.

This rearrangement joins TRBV30 to TRBJ1-1; D might be TRBD1 (5 bases). Trimming shortened V by 0 bases and J by 0 bases, and 17 bases separated the two germline ends. In germline, CDR1 is GTSNPN, CDR2 SVGIG (reference sequence). CDR3 length equals 17 residues. The CDR3 DNA is TGTGCCTGGAGTGTGATAGGAGTGGGGGGGATGAACACTGAAGCTTTCTTT. Its protein is CAWSVIGVGGMNTEAFF. The variable domain in full, completed from reference TRBV30 and TRBJ1-1, reads SQTIHQWPATLVQPVGSPLSLECTVEGTSNPNLYWYRQAAGRGLQLLFYSVGIGQISSEVPQNLSASRPQDRQFILSSKKLLLSDSGFYLCAWSVIGVGGMNTEAFFGQGTRLTVV.

By share of the sample, this clone is medium-sized. J is TRBJ2-7 and V is TRBV27; D is ambiguous. The length of the CDR3 is 14 residues. The germline V gene encodes CDR1 MNHEY and CDR2 SMNVEV (reference sequence). Trimming took 5 bases from V and 4 from J, leaving 15 bases between them. CDR3 in amino acids: CASSAWPKPYEQYF. The CDR3 DNA sequence: TGTGCCAGCAGTGCCTGGCCGAAACCGTACGAGCAGTACTTC.

Only one count was recorded for this clone. This chain joins TRBV7-9 and TRBJ1-6; 7 bases are shared with TRBD1. The CDR3 is made up of 16 amino acids. The V and J ends lost 5 bases and 0 bases, in that order; junction bases with no gene match: 4. The germline V gene has CDR1 SEHNR and CDR2 FQNEAQ (reference sequence). The CDR3 protein is CASSPDRSSYNSPLHF. As DNA, the CDR3 is TGTGCCAGCAGCCCGGACAGGAGCTCCTATAATTCACCCCTCCACTTT.

This clone was picked up one time. This chain uses TRBV7-2 with TRBJ1-6, with 8 nucleotides matching TRBD1. Germline V gene sequence: CDR1 SGHTA, CDR2 FQGNSA. CDR3 size: 14 residues. The ends lost 2 bases at V and 12 bases at J; junction bases unmatched: 6. The CDR3 DNA sequence: TGTGCCAGCAGCTTAAGTACAGGGGGGTTACCCCTCCACTTT. Its protein is CASSLSTGGLPLHF.

The chain has TRBV19 and TRBJ1-1; D is perhaps TRBD1 (5 bases). The germline gives CDR1 LNHDA, CDR2 SQIVND (reference sequence). The CDR3 totals 14 residues. Trimming cost V 0 bases and J 1 base, with 6 bases left between them. The CDR3 region is CASSIEQGNTEAFF. As DNA, the CDR3 is TGTGCCAGTAGTATAGAGCAGGGGAACACTGAAGCTTTCTTT.

On this clone itself: A far larger clone is one nucleotide away, so this likely arose from a read error. The chain links TRBV28 to TRBJ1-2, with 10 bases fitting TRBD1. Germline CDR1 MDHEN, CDR2 SYDVKM. This CDR3 is built from 16 residues. Here the CDR3 reads CASITQYDRGQGGYPF. The CDR3, as DNA: TGTGCCAGCATTACCCAGTACGACAGGGGGCAGGGTGGCTACCCCTTC.

This chain joins TRBV18 and TRBJ2-3, with D tentatively TRBD2 (5 bases). V gave up 3 bases and J gave up 1 base, with 20 bases separating them. This CDR3 has 18 amino acids. Germline V lookup: CDR1 KGHSH, CDR2 LQKENI. The CDR3 here is CASSPPRGHKPGTDTQYF. Written as DNA, the CDR3 is TGTGCCAGCTCACCCCCCCGCGGGCATAAACCAGGCACAGATACGCAGTATTTT.

This clone turned up a few times. The chain employs TRBV6-4 and TRBJ2-2, with TRBD2 as a possible D gene (5 bases). The CDR3 has 13 amino acids. Germline assignment: CDR1 MRHNA and CDR2 SNTAGT. Trimming took off 5 bases at V and 12 bases at J, with 16 bases between the two ends. This CDR3 is CASSSSGRGKLFF. CDR3 nucleotide sequence: TGTGCCAGCAGTAGTAGTGGGAGAGGCAAGCTGTTTTTT.

The genes are TRBV5-5 and TRBJ1-5, with unresolved D. The ends were cut back, 4 bases at V and 9 bases at J, with 14 bases in the middle. In germline, CDR1 is SGHKS, CDR2 YYEKEE (reference sequence). The CDR3 has 13 residues. The CDR3 protein is CASSIDVRGPQHF. The DNA of the CDR3 is TGTGCCAGCAGCATTGACGTCCGAGGGCCCCAGCATTTT.

This clone counts as large (0.1 to 1%). The rearrangement links TRBV5-4 to TRBJ1-2; the D gene is possibly TRBD1 (6 bases). Trimming removed 4 bases at V and 4 bases at J, with 17 bases between. CDR3 size: 15 residues. The germline CDR1 and CDR2 sequences are SGHNT and YYREEE (reference sequence). The CDR3 sequence: CASSQKPDSPYGYTF. The CDR3, as DNA: TGTGCCAGCAGCCAAAAGCCGGACAGTCCCTATGGCTACACCTTC.

The V and J genes are TRBV27 and TRBJ2-7; a possible D gene is TRBD1 (6 bases). This CDR3 spans 16 amino acids. V lost 0 bases, J lost 1 base, and 13 bases lay in between. Germline-derived CDR1 and CDR2 are MNHEY and SMNVEV (reference sequence). CDR3 in DNA: TGTGCCAGCAGTTTATCGAAGGGGACACCTTCCTACGAGCAGTACTTC. It codes for CASSLSKGTPSYEQYF.

By frequency in the sample, this clone is large. This chain's CDR3 is CASSLMGQGYEKLFF. The CDR3 DNA follows: TGTGCCAGCAGTTTAATGGGACAGGGCTATGAAAAACTGTTTTTT. The V call is TRBV27, the J call TRBJ1-4, with 9 bases that match TRBD1. Unmatched junction bases numbered 4, after V lost 2 bases and J lost 6 bases. The CDR3 runs to 15 residues. The V gene's germline CDR1 is MNHEY and CDR2 SMNVEV (reference sequence). Full variable domain (remainder filled in from reference TRBV27 and TRBJ1-4): EAQVTQNPRYLITVTGKKLTVTCSQNMNHEYMSWYRQDPGLGLRQIYYSMNVEVTDKGDVPEGYKVSRKEKRNFPLILESPSPNQTSLYFCASSLMGQGYEKLFFGSGTQLSVL.

Judged by abundance, this clone is medium-sized. This chain joins TRBV11-2 and TRBJ1-6; 7 bases are a match to TRBD1. The CDR3 covers 15 residues. J lost 9 bases, V lost 5 bases, and 10 bases had no gene match. Per the germline V gene, CDR1 is SGHAT and CDR2 is FQNNGV. In DNA form, the CDR3 reads TGTGCCAGCAGCGCCCGACAGGGCGGCGGTTCACCCCTCCACTTT. Translation gives CASSARQGGGSPLHF.

J is TRBJ1-2 and V is TRBV6-5; D might be TRBD1 (6 bases). Germline V lookup: CDR1 MNHEY, CDR2 SVGAGI. The CDR3 is 14 amino acids. The V end was cut by 6 bases, the J end by 4 bases, with 15 bases between. CDR3 coding DNA: TGTGCCAGCAGCCGGACAGCAGAGGGCTATGGCTACACCTTC. It yields the protein CASSRTAEGYGYTF.